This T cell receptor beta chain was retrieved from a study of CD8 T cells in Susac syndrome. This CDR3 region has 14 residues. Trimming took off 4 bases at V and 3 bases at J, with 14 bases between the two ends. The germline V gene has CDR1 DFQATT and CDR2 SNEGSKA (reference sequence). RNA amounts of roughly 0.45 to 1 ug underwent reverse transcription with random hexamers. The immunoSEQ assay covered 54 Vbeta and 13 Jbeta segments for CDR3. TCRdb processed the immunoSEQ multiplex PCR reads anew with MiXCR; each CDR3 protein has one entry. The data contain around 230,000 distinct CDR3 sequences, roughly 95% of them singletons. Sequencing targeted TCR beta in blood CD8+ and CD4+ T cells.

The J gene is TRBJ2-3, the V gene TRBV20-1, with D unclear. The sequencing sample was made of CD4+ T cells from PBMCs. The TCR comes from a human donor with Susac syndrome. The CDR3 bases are TGCAGTGCTAATTCTAGGGTAGGGACAGATACGCAGTATTTT. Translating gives CSANSRVGTDTQYF.